A selection of T cell receptor beta chains follows, all from one sample in a study of T cell responses to AZD1222 COVID-19 vaccine. The assay was immunoSEQ multiplex PCR, and TCRdb's table has in-frame clones only and misses some. The data contain around 100,000 clones, 80% to 90% of them seen just once; the ten biggest clones take up around 9%. This specimen was peripheral blood, taken on day 0 of AZD1222 vaccination. These TCRs come from an adult in good health. The CDR3 runs from the conserved cysteine through the conserved F or W. Fields, in order: D gene, J gene, clone size, V gene, CDR3 protein, CDR3 DNA. D genes are given only for firm matches. The size entry is marked missing in some rows and otherwise reads once, few, many or a size class.

D gene: TRBD1
J gene: TRBJ1-1
clone size: -
V gene: TRBV6-5
CDR3 protein: CASSYRGQGVRTEAFF
CDR3 DNA: TGTGCCAGCAGTTACAGGGGACAGGGAGTGAGAACTGAAGCTTTCTTT

D gene: TRBD1
J gene: TRBJ1-1
clone size: few
V gene: TRBV29-1
CDR3 protein: CSSGQLNTEAFF
CDR3 DNA: TGCAGCTCGGGACAGTTGAACACTGAAGCTTTCTTT

D gene: -
J gene: TRBJ2-2
clone size: -
V gene: TRBV12-3/TRBV12-4
CDR3 protein: CASSRQQAGELFF
CDR3 DNA: TGTGCCAGCAGTAGACAGCAGGCCGGGGAGCTGTTTTTT

D gene: TRBD2
J gene: TRBJ2-1
clone size: once
V gene: TRBV30
CDR3 protein: CAWSVERLAGGAGDEQFF
CDR3 DNA: TGTGCCTGGAGTGTAGAGAGACTAGCGGGGGGGGCAGGCGATGAGCAGTTCTTC

D gene: -
J gene: TRBJ1-5
clone size: once
V gene: TRBV27
CDR3 protein: CASSLSGTGNQPQHF
CDR3 DNA: TGTGCCAGCAGTTTATCTGGGACGGGGAATCAGCCCCAGCATTTT

D gene: -
J gene: TRBJ1-1
clone size: -
V gene: TRBV4-2
CDR3 protein: CASSQAVTEYTEAFF
CDR3 DNA: TGTGCCAGCAGCCAAGCCGTGACGGAATACACTGAAGCTTTCTTT

D gene: -
J gene: TRBJ2-7
clone size: -
V gene: TRBV2
CDR3 protein: CASRGAEGAGYEQYF
CDR3 DNA: TGTGCCAGCAGGGGGGCTGAGGGGGCGGGGTACGAGCAGTACTTC

D gene: -
J gene: TRBJ1-1
clone size: -
V gene: TRBV30
CDR3 protein: CAWGAAYTEAFF
CDR3 DNA: TGTGCCTGGGGGGCGGCGTACACTGAAGCTTTCTTT

D gene: -
J gene: TRBJ2-3
clone size: -
V gene: TRBV11-2
CDR3 protein: CASSTRLVRTDTQYF
CDR3 DNA: TGTGCCAGCAGCACCCGACTAGTGCGGACAGATACGCAGTATTTT

D gene: -
J gene: TRBJ2-7
clone size: -
V gene: TRBV10-1
CDR3 protein: CASSERTGNEQYF
CDR3 DNA: TGCGCCAGCAGTGAGCGCACAGGGAACGAGCAGTACTTC

D gene: -
J gene: TRBJ2-3
clone size: -
V gene: TRBV9
CDR3 protein: CASSASRGRADTQYF
CDR3 DNA: TGTGCCAGCAGCGCTTCTAGGGGTAGGGCAGATACGCAGTATTTT

D gene: -
J gene: TRBJ2-4
clone size: -
V gene: TRBV24-1
CDR3 protein: CATSDRGREGNIQYF
CDR3 DNA: TGTGCCACCAGTGACCGGGGGCGCGAGGGAAACATTCAGTACTTC

D gene: TRBD1
J gene: TRBJ1-1
clone size: few
V gene: TRBV6-5
CDR3 protein: CASSKLTGGGTEAFF
CDR3 DNA: TGTGCCAGCAGTAAATTAACAGGGGGCGGGACTGAAGCTTTCTTT

D gene: -
J gene: TRBJ1-5
clone size: -
V gene: TRBV19
CDR3 protein: CASTPGRVYSNQPQHF
CDR3 DNA: TGTGCCAGTACCCCCGGTAGGGTCTATAGCAATCAGCCCCAGCATTTT

D gene: TRBD1
J gene: TRBJ2-3
clone size: -
V gene: TRBV4-3
CDR3 protein: CASSQDRENSDTQYF
CDR3 DNA: TGCGCCAGCAGCCAGGACAGGGAGAATTCAGATACGCAGTATTTT

D gene: TRBD2
J gene: TRBJ2-3
clone size: -
V gene: TRBV11-2
CDR3 protein: CASSSLGKREWPDTQYF
CDR3 DNA: TGTGCCAGCAGCTCCCTCGGGAAGCGGGAGTGGCCAGATACGCAGTATTTT

D gene: -
J gene: TRBJ1-2
clone size: -
V gene: TRBV2
CDR3 protein: CASSRQANYGYTF
CDR3 DNA: TGTGCCAGCAGCCGACAGGCTAACTATGGCTACACCTTC

D gene: -
J gene: TRBJ1-1
clone size: -
V gene: TRBV2
CDR3 protein: CASSVQGHTEAFF
CDR3 DNA: TGTGCCAGCAGTGTACAGGGACACACTGAAGCTTTCTTT

D gene: TRBD1
J gene: TRBJ1-1
clone size: -
V gene: TRBV28
CDR3 protein: CASSYLTPGTGLSFF
CDR3 DNA: TGTGCCAGCAGTTACCTTACCCCCGGGACAGGGTTATCTTTCTTT

D gene: TRBD1
J gene: TRBJ1-5
clone size: once
V gene: TRBV19
CDR3 protein: CATKTRDRFSNQPQHF
CDR3 DNA: TGTGCCACCAAAACCAGGGACAGATTTAGCAATCAGCCCCAGCATTTT

D gene: -
J gene: TRBJ1-1
clone size: once
V gene: TRBV11-2
CDR3 protein: CASSLGVGVNTEAFF
CDR3 DNA: TGTGCCAGCAGCTTAGGGGTGGGGGTTAACACTGAAGCTTTCTTT

D gene: -
J gene: TRBJ2-7
clone size: -
V gene: TRBV5-1
CDR3 protein: CASGGEPYEQYF
CDR3 DNA: TGCGCCAGCGGCGGGGAGCCTTACGAGCAGTACTTC

D gene: -
J gene: TRBJ2-1
clone size: -
V gene: TRBV21-1
CDR3 protein: CASSSLRDPYNEQFF
CDR3 DNA: TGTGCCAGCAGCTCCTTGCGGGACCCCTACAATGAGCAGTTCTTC

D gene: -
J gene: TRBJ1-1
clone size: once
V gene: TRBV29-1
CDR3 protein: CSVAGSYLEAFF
CDR3 DNA: TGCAGCGTTGCGGGAAGCTACCTTGAAGCTTTCTTT

D gene: TRBD1
J gene: TRBJ2-5
clone size: -
V gene: TRBV6-4
CDR3 protein: CAIQGARETQYF
CDR3 DNA: TGTGCCATCCAGGGGGCGCGGGAGACCCAGTACTTC

D gene: TRBD1
J gene: TRBJ1-5
clone size: once
V gene: TRBV2
CDR3 protein: CASSDRDRVQPQHF
CDR3 DNA: TGTGCCAGCAGTGACAGGGACAGGGTTCAGCCCCAGCATTTT

D gene: -
J gene: TRBJ1-3
clone size: -
V gene: TRBV6-6
CDR3 protein: CASYGASSGNTIYF
CDR3 DNA: TGTGCCAGTTACGGGGCGAGCTCTGGAAACACCATATATTTT

D gene: -
J gene: TRBJ2-7
clone size: -
V gene: TRBV7-9
CDR3 protein: CASSPEQVGQYF
CDR3 DNA: TGTGCCAGCAGCCCGGAACAGGTCGGGCAGTACTTC

D gene: -
J gene: TRBJ1-5
clone size: -
V gene: TRBV5-4
CDR3 protein: CASSPGQGNQPQHF
CDR3 DNA: TGTGCCAGCAGCCCGGGGCAGGGCAATCAGCCCCAGCATTTT

D gene: TRBD1
J gene: TRBJ2-5
clone size: -
V gene: TRBV27
CDR3 protein: CASSSRQGPYQETQYF
CDR3 DNA: TGTGCCAGCAGTTCCCGACAGGGCCCTTACCAAGAGACCCAGTACTTC

D gene: TRBD1
J gene: TRBJ1-1
clone size: few
V gene: TRBV7-2
CDR3 protein: CASSLVGSGTGGRTEAFF
CDR3 DNA: TGTGCCAGCAGCTTAGTGGGCTCCGGGACAGGGGGAAGGACTGAAGCTTTCTTT

D gene: TRBD1
J gene: TRBJ1-6
clone size: -
V gene: TRBV6-5
CDR3 protein: CASSRDRESPLHF
CDR3 DNA: TGTGCCAGCAGTAGGGACAGGGAATCACCCCTCCACTTT

D gene: -
J gene: TRBJ1-1
clone size: -
V gene: TRBV21-1
CDR3 protein: CASSKTFPGVPF
CDR3 DNA: TGTGCCAGCAGCAAAACCTTCCCTGGGGTCCCCTTT

D gene: -
J gene: TRBJ2-2
clone size: -
V gene: TRBV27
CDR3 protein: CASSFQQATGELFF
CDR3 DNA: TGTGCCAGCAGTTTTCAGCAGGCTACCGGGGAGCTGTTTTTT

D gene: -
J gene: TRBJ1-1
clone size: few
V gene: TRBV9
CDR3 protein: CASSVDPGRNTEAFF
CDR3 DNA: TGTGCCAGCAGCGTAGACCCGGGGAGGAACACTGAAGCTTTCTTT

D gene: -
J gene: TRBJ1-2
clone size: -
V gene: TRBV11-3
CDR3 protein: CASSPDGVSGYTF
CDR3 DNA: TGTGCCAGCAGCCCAGACGGGGTATCCGGCTACACCTTC

D gene: TRBD2
J gene: TRBJ2-1
clone size: -
V gene: TRBV4-1
CDR3 protein: CASSQDVLAGYNEQFF
CDR3 DNA: TGCGCCAGCAGCCAAGATGTGCTAGCGGGATACAATGAGCAGTTCTTC

D gene: TRBD2
J gene: TRBJ2-1
clone size: -
V gene: TRBV6-1
CDR3 protein: CASSEGTSGSDEQFF
CDR3 DNA: TGTGCCAGCAGTGAAGGGACTAGCGGGAGCGATGAGCAGTTCTTC

D gene: TRBD1
J gene: TRBJ2-7
clone size: -
V gene: TRBV25-1
CDR3 protein: CASRWTGGYEQYF
CDR3 DNA: TGTGCCAGCAGGTGGACAGGGGGGTACGAGCAGTACTTC

D gene: TRBD2
J gene: TRBJ2-5
clone size: once
V gene: TRBV9
CDR3 protein: CASSTSGGAMETQYF
CDR3 DNA: TGTGCCAGCAGTACTAGCGGGGGGGCCATGGAGACCCAGTACTTC

D gene: -
J gene: TRBJ1-4
clone size: -
V gene: TRBV7-2
CDR3 protein: CASSSGRSNEKLFF
CDR3 DNA: TGTGCCAGCAGCTCGGGACGGTCAAATGAAAAACTGTTTTTT

D gene: TRBD1
J gene: TRBJ1-5
clone size: -
V gene: TRBV4-3
CDR3 protein: CASSQDPTGNEPQHF
CDR3 DNA: TGCGCCAGCAGCCAAGACCCGACAGGGAATGAGCCCCAGCATTTT

D gene: TRBD1
J gene: TRBJ2-1
clone size: -
V gene: TRBV7-9
CDR3 protein: CASSHRDSPFYEQFF
CDR3 DNA: TGTGCCAGCAGCCACCGGGACAGCCCTTTCTATGAGCAGTTCTTC

D gene: TRBD1
J gene: TRBJ1-2
clone size: -
V gene: TRBV6-5
CDR3 protein: CASSYSGQGMVGYTF
CDR3 DNA: TGTGCCAGCAGTTACTCGGGACAGGGGATGGTTGGCTACACCTTC

D gene: -
J gene: TRBJ1-2
clone size: -
V gene: TRBV24-1
CDR3 protein: CATSSGSGGYTF
CDR3 DNA: TGTGCCACCAGTTCAGGGAGCGGTGGCTACACCTTC

D gene: TRBD2
J gene: TRBJ2-3
clone size: -
V gene: TRBV19
CDR3 protein: CASSIGGRADTQYF
CDR3 DNA: TGTGCCAGTAGTATCGGGGGGAGAGCAGATACGCAGTATTTT

D gene: -
J gene: TRBJ2-3
clone size: -
V gene: TRBV28
CDR3 protein: CASSSRRDTQYF
CDR3 DNA: TGTGCCAGCAGCTCACGGAGGGATACGCAGTATTTT

D gene: TRBD1
J gene: TRBJ1-2
clone size: once
V gene: TRBV19
CDR3 protein: CASSTQTGVGYGYTF
CDR3 DNA: TGTGCCAGTAGTACCCAGACAGGGGTTGGATATGGCTACACCTTC

D gene: TRBD2
J gene: TRBJ2-1
clone size: -
V gene: TRBV20-1
CDR3 protein: CSASTGTKYNEQFF
CDR3 DNA: TGCAGTGCTAGTACCGGGACTAAGTACAATGAGCAGTTCTTC

D gene: TRBD1
J gene: TRBJ1-5
clone size: few
V gene: TRBV15
CDR3 protein: CATVQGASNQPQHF
CDR3 DNA: TGTGCCACCGTGCAGGGGGCGAGCAATCAGCCCCAGCATTTT

D gene: -
J gene: TRBJ2-5
clone size: -
V gene: TRBV5-4
CDR3 protein: CASSLSLETQYF
CDR3 DNA: TGTGCCAGCAGCTTGAGCTTGGAGACCCAGTACTTC

D gene: -
J gene: TRBJ1-4
clone size: -
V gene: TRBV6-1
CDR3 protein: CASSESWDLSEKLFF
CDR3 DNA: TGTGCCAGCAGTGAATCATGGGACCTCAGTGAAAAACTGTTTTTT

D gene: -
J gene: TRBJ2-2
clone size: -
V gene: TRBV11-3
CDR3 protein: CASSSIRSTGELFF
CDR3 DNA: TGTGCCAGCAGCTCAATAAGGAGCACCGGGGAGCTGTTTTTT

D gene: -
J gene: TRBJ2-3
clone size: -
V gene: TRBV29-1
CDR3 protein: CSVESMTDTQYF
CDR3 DNA: TGCAGCGTTGAGTCTATGACAGATACGCAGTATTTT

D gene: TRBD1
J gene: TRBJ2-3
clone size: -
V gene: TRBV5-5
CDR3 protein: CASSIFMAGGQDTQYF
CDR3 DNA: TGTGCCAGCAGCATCTTCATGGCAGGGGGCCAAGATACGCAGTATTTT

D gene: TRBD1
J gene: TRBJ2-6
clone size: -
V gene: TRBV6-2/TRBV6-3
CDR3 protein: CASSAQGAGGANVLTF
CDR3 DNA: TGTGCCAGCAGCGCACAGGGGGCGGGCGGGGCCAACGTCCTGACTTTC

D gene: -
J gene: TRBJ2-7
clone size: -
V gene: TRBV18
CDR3 protein: CASSPDRSGEQYF
CDR3 DNA: TGTGCCAGCTCACCAGACAGGAGCGGGGAGCAGTACTTC

D gene: -
J gene: TRBJ2-7
clone size: -
V gene: TRBV2
CDR3 protein: CASLRRYEQYF
CDR3 DNA: TGTGCCAGCTTAAGGAGGTACGAGCAGTACTTC

D gene: -
J gene: TRBJ1-1
clone size: -
V gene: TRBV21-1
CDR3 protein: CASSPLIDTPNTEAFF
CDR3 DNA: TGTGCCAGCAGCCCTCTAATAGACACACCGAACACTGAAGCTTTCTTT